One sample yielded the 16 T cell receptor beta chains listed below, sequenced in a study of T cell clones after liver transplantation. TCRdb keeps only in-frame clones here, not all; method: immunoSEQ multiplex PCR. The sample records around 19,000 clones, roughly 80% being singletons. The sample consisted of CD8+ T cells from blood, taken more than 52 months after liver transplant. The origin of the receptors is a human patient who received a liver transplant. A share of the T cells may be of graft donor origin.

This clone has just one count. The chain carries TRBV27 and TRBJ2-7; no clear D. The CDR3 sequence is 11 residues long. V was cut by 6 bases and J by 3 bases, with 6 bases left in between. Germline CDR1 MNHEY, CDR2 SMNVEV (reference sequence). The DNA of the CDR3 is TGTGCCAGCAGGAACGTCTACGAGCAGTACTTC. Residues: CASRNVYEQYF.

Only one count was recorded for this clone. The chain recombines TRBV9 with TRBJ1-1; 9 nucleotides match TRBD1. Germline CDR1 SGDLS, CDR2 YYNGEE. Trimming cost V 3 bases and J 2 bases; bases outside gene matches: 20. This CDR3 region has 20 residues. The chain's CDR3 is CASSAAGSFKGTGINTEAFF. The CDR3 DNA reads TGTGCCAGCAGCGCAGCCGGTAGTTTTAAAGGGACAGGGATTAACACTGAAGCTTTCTTT.

The V call is TRBV7-9, the J call TRBJ1-1, with D tentatively TRBD1 (5 bases). Germline V lookup: CDR1 SEHNR, CDR2 FQNEAQ (reference sequence). The V end lost 0 bases, the J end lost 1 base, and 9 bases lay between the germline ends. The CDR3 has 15 amino acids. CDR3 in amino acids: CASSLAQGGNTEAFF. The CDR3 nucleotides read TGTGCCAGCAGCTTAGCGCAGGGAGGGAACACTGAAGCTTTCTTT.

This chain joins TRBV5-5 and TRBJ2-7, with TRBD1 matching over 7 bases. The J segment lost 5 bases and the V segment lost 3 bases, leaving 8 bases of the junction unmatched. This CDR3 has 14 amino acids. The V gene's germline CDR1 is SGHKS and CDR2 YYEKEE (reference sequence). CDR3 protein: CASSSLTGSHEQYF. The CDR3 DNA reads as TGTGCCAGCAGCTCACTGACAGGGTCCCACGAGCAGTACTTC.

The CDR3 sequence is CASRQGNAYEQYF. The CDR3 DNA follows: TGTGCCAGCCGACAGGGGAATGCGTACGAGCAGTACTTC. The chain links TRBV6-1 to TRBJ2-7, with TRBD1 matching over 8 bases. This CDR3 spans 13 amino acids. The trim removed 8 bases at V and 4 bases at J, leaving 7 bases unmatched. Germline V gives CDR1 MNHNS, CDR2 SASEGT.

The chain joins TRBV5-1 to TRBJ2-3; D possibly corresponds to TRBD2 (5 bases). Trimming took off 2 bases at V and 4 bases at J, with 8 bases between the two ends. The length of the CDR3 is 13 residues. Per germline, CDR1 SGHRS and CDR2 YFSETQ. CDR3 region: CASSFFGADTQYF. In DNA form, the CDR3 reads TGCGCCAGCAGCTTTTTCGGGGCAGATACGCAGTATTTT.

Written as DNA, the CDR3 is TGTGCCAGCAGTCCCGGGACAGGGGGGATAAATAACTATGGCTACACCTTC. Protein sequence: CASSPGTGGINNYGYTF. This chain joins TRBV2 and TRBJ1-2; 11 bases agree with TRBD1. Trimming cost V 5 bases and J 1 base; bases outside gene matches: 9. Germline CDR1 reads SNHLY; CDR2 reads FYNNEI. This CDR3 spans 17 amino acids. The complete variable domain, with remaining parts taken from reference TRBV2 and TRBJ1-2, reads EPEVTQTPSHQVTQMGQEVILRCVPISNHLYFYWYRQILGQKVEFLVSFYNNEISEKSEIFDDQFSVERPDGSNFTLKIRSTKLEDSAMYFCASSPGTGGINNYGYTFGSGTRLTVV.

This chain joins TRBV19 and TRBJ2-7, with 9 bases fitting TRBD1. J was trimmed by 3 bases and V by 5 bases; bases with no gene match: 8. CDR3 length equals 15 residues. CDR1 and CDR2 (germline): LNHDA, SQIVND (reference sequence). The CDR3 DNA reads as TGTGCCAGTAGTGACCCGGGACAGGGTTTCTACGAGCAGTACTTC. Amino acid sequence: CASSDPGQGFYEQYF.

The rearrangement joins TRBV29-1 to TRBJ2-5, with TRBD1 identical over 11 bases. Trimming took 6 bases from V and 4 from J; bases not matched to a gene: 4. Germline assignment: CDR1 SQVTM and CDR2 ANQGSEA. CDR3 length: 13 amino acids. For the CDR3, the DNA is TGCAGCGTCCCGGGACAGGGGGGAGAGACCCAGTACTTC. It codes for CSVPGQGGETQYF. Drawing the rest from reference TRBV29-1 and TRBJ2-5, the complete variable domain is SAVISQKPSRDICQRGTSLTIQCQVDSQVTMMFWYRQQPGQSLTLIATANQGSEATYESGFVIDKFPISRPNLTFSTLTVSNMSPEDSSIYLCSVPGQGGETQYFGPGTRLLVL.

The chain joins TRBV4-1 to TRBJ1-1; D gene ambiguous. CDR3 size: 15 residues. The V end lost 3 bases, the J end lost 4 bases, and 15 bases lay between the germline ends. Germline V gene data show CDR1 as MGHRA and CDR2 as YSYEKL. The chain's CDR3 is CASSHRTEVSTEAFF. DNA for the CDR3: TGCGCCAGCAGCCATAGAACCGAGGTGAGCACTGAAGCTTTCTTT.

This chain uses TRBV11-1 with TRBJ1-1, with D perhaps matching TRBD1 (6 bases). Trimming shortened V by 8 bases and J by 3 bases, and 16 bases separated the two germline ends. The germline V gene encodes CDR1 SGHAT and CDR2 FQDESV (reference sequence). The CDR3 loop spans 14 amino acids. DNA for the CDR3: TGTGCCAGCGGAGAGGGGGGTAGGGACACTGAAGCTTTCTTT. Translating gives CASGEGGRDTEAFF.

About this clone itself: One junction end does not reproduce the germline sequence, and a read error may be involved. The rearrangement joins TRBV7-7 to TRBJ2-5; maybe TRBD1 (6 bases). Germline V gene lookup returns CDR1 SSHAT and CDR2 FNYEAQ (reference sequence). This CDR3 is built from 18 residues. The CDR3 sequence: CASSPGKTVTGRQETQYF. The CDR3 region has the DNA TGTGCTAGCAGCCCCGGTAAAACCGTGACAGGTCGACAAGAGACCCAGTACTTC.

The chain recombines TRBV25-1 with TRBJ2-5; D unclear. V was clipped by 3 bases and J by 4 bases, with 6 bases between them. Per the germline V gene, CDR1 is MGHDK and CDR2 is SYGVNS. There are 12 residues in the CDR3. The CDR3 region is CASSDLGETQYF. DNA for the CDR3: TGTGCCAGCAGTGACTTAGGAGAGACCCAGTACTTC.

V is TRBV7-2 and J is TRBJ1-4; tentatively, D is TRBD1 (6 bases). The germline CDR1 and CDR2 sequences are SGHTA and FQGNSA. The V and J ends lost 1 base and 5 bases respectively, with 8 bases between them. This CDR3 has 14 amino acids. The CDR3 loop is CASSLGTDNEKLFF. As DNA, the CDR3 is TGTGCCAGCAGCTTAGGGACAGACAATGAAAAACTGTTTTTT.

With regard to this clone: Other DNA sequences in this specimen translate into the identical CDR3. CDR3 loop: CASSLAGGTGNQPQHF. CDR3 DNA: TGTGCCAGCAGCTTAGCGGGGGGGACAGGGAATCAGCCCCAGCATTTT. The rearrangement joins TRBV7-6 to TRBJ1-5, with TRBD1 matching over 9 bases. This CDR3 has 16 residues. The junction had 4 bases not matched to a gene; V was cut back by 0 bases and J by 4 bases. Germline lookup yields CDR1 SGHVS and CDR2 FNYEAQ.

The genes are TRBV7-9 and TRBJ2-7, with TRBD2 as a possible D gene (5 bases). The V gene lost 4 bases and the J gene lost 0 bases, with 10 bases spanning the gap. The CDR3 runs to 14 residues. CDR1 SEHNR and CDR2 FQNEAQ come from the germline V gene (reference sequence). The CDR3 spells CASSSGELSYEQYF. The CDR3 DNA follows: TGTGCCAGCAGCTCCGGGGAGCTCTCCTACGAGCAGTACTTC.